The 8 T cell receptor beta chains presented below share a single source sample, sequenced in a study of control samples from healthy donors and cancer patients. Libraries were prepared by immunoSEQ multiplex PCR; TCRdb keeps only in-frame clonotypes and omits some of them. The sample lists around 100,000 clones, about 85% seen once, with approximately 14% in the top ten. Sequencing was performed on blood. These receptors all come from a woman aged 70-85 years in good health.

The gene calls are TRBV3-1 (or the pseudogene TRBV3-2) and TRBJ1-1; D not resolved. V lost 0 bases and J 1 base, leaving 6 bases between the germline ends. The V gene's germline CDR1 is LGHDT and CDR2 YNNKEL (reference sequence). The CDR3 contains 14 residues. The chain's CDR3 is CASSQDEGNTEAFF. CDR3 DNA: TGTGCCAGCAGCCAAGATGAGGGGAACACTGAAGCTTTCTTT.

The chain combines TRBV9 with TRBJ2-3; no reliable D call. CDR1 is SGDLS, CDR2 YYNGEE, per germline. The CDR3 consists of 10 residues. Trimming took off 4 bases at V and 3 bases at J, with 0 bases between the two ends. In nucleotides, the CDR3 is TGTGCCAGCAGCACAGATACGCAGTATTTT. It specifies CASSTDTQYF.

CDR3 region: CASSFGGGLAGGEQYF. The CDR3, as DNA: TGTGCCAGCAGCTTCGGAGGGGGACTAGCGGGAGGTGAGCAGTACTTC. The J gene is TRBJ2-7, the V gene TRBV7-9; 15 bases line up with TRBD2. After removal of 3 bases from V and 7 bases from J, the junction contained 7 bases not matched to a gene. Germline-derived CDR1 and CDR2 are SEHNR and FQNEAQ (reference sequence). The CDR3 is made up of 16 amino acids.

The rearrangement uses TRBV2 and TRBJ1-5; the D gene is possibly TRBD1 (5 bases). Trimming stripped 8 bases from V and 9 bases from J, with 17 bases between. The germline V gene has CDR1 SNHLY and CDR2 FYNNEI. The CDR3 runs to 13 residues. The CDR3 coding sequence is TGTGCCAGCGGGGGGGACCCTAGGGGGCCCCAGCATTTT. Translating it yields CASGGDPRGPQHF.

The chain is built from TRBV7-9 and TRBJ2-6; a weak D match, TRBD1 (5 bases). The CDR3 length is 16 residues. V was pared by 1 base and J by 4 bases, with 11 bases between. CDR1 and CDR2 from the germline V gene are SEHNR and FQNEAQ (reference sequence). DNA of the CDR3: TGTGCCAGCAGCTTAGTTGCAGGGAACGGGGCCAACGTCCTGACTTTC. Translated: CASSLVAGNGANVLTF.

The chain combines TRBV6-2 or TRBV6-3 with TRBJ1-3; D is uncertain. Germline CDR1 reads MNHEY; CDR2 reads SVGEGT. Trimming stripped 2 bases from V and 1 base from J, with 12 bases between. The CDR3 is 16 residues long. The CDR3 spells CASSYGGRSSGNTIYF. DNA of the CDR3: TGTGCCAGCAGTTACGGCGGCAGGTCTTCTGGAAACACCATATATTTT.

The chain links TRBV11-3 to TRBJ2-3; 11 nucleotides match TRBD2. Germline CDR1 reads SGHNT; CDR2 reads YENEEA. V gave up 1 base and J gave up 0 bases; unmatched junction bases: 0. CDR3 length: 16 residues. The CDR3 reads CASSLGLAGSTDTQYF. The CDR3 coding sequence is TGTGCCAGCAGCTTAGGACTAGCGGGAAGCACAGATACGCAGTATTTT.

Only one count was recorded for this clone. The genes are TRBV6-2 or TRBV6-3 and TRBJ2-1, with TRBD2 as a possible D gene (5 bases). Trimming removed 6 bases from V and 3 bases from J, with 12 bases in between. This CDR3 has 14 residues. Germline V gene lookup returns CDR1 MNHEY and CDR2 SVGEGT. The CDR3 here is CASSSAGDYNEQFF. DNA for the CDR3: TGTGCCAGCAGCTCCGCCGGGGACTACAATGAGCAGTTCTTC.